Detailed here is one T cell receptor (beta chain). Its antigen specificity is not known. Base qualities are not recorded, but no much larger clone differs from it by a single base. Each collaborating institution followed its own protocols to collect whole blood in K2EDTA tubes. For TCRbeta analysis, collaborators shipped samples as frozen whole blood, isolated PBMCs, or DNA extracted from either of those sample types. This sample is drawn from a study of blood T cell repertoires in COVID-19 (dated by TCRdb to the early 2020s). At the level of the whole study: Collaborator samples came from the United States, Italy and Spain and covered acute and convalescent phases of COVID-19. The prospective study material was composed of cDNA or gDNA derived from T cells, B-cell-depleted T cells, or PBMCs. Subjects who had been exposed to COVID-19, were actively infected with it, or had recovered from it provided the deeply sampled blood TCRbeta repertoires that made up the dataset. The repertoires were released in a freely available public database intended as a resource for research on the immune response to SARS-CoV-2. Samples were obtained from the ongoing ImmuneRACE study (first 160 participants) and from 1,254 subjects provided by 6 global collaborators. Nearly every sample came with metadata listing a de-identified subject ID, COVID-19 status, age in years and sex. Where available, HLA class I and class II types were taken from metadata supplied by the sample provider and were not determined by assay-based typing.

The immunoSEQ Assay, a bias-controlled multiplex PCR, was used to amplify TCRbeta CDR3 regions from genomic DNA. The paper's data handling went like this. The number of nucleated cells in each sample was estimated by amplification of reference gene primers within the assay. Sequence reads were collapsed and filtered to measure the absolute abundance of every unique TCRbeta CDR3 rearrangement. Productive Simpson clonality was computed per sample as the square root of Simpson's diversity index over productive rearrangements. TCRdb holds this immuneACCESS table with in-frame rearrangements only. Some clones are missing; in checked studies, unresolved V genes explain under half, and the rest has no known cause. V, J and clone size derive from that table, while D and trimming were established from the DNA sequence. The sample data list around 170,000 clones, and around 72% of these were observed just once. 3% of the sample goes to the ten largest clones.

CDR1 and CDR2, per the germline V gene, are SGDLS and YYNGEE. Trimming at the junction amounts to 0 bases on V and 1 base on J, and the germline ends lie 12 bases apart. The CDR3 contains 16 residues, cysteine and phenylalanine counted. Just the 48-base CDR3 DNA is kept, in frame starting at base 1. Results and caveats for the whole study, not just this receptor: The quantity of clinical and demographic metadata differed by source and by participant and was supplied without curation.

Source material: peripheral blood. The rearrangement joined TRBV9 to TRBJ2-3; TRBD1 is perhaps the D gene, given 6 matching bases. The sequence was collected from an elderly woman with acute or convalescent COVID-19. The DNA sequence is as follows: TGTGCCAGCAGCGTAGTCTGGGGGCAAGGCACAGATACGCAGTATTTT. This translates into CASSVVWGQGTDTQYF.